The entry that follows covers one T cell receptor (beta chain) sequence. These data are taken from a study of blood T cell repertoires in COVID-19. With V trimmed by 2 bases and J by 6 bases, 7 bases remained unmatched. Germline CDR1 reads SGDLS; CDR2 reads YYNGEE. This CDR3 is 14 amino acids long. Some clones are missing from TCRdb's copy, which holds only in-frame ones; the method was immunoSEQ multiplex PCR. The table shows about 320,000 clones, with over 70% occurring only once. The TCR was taken from a man aged 25-45 years who had recovered from COVID-19. The chain employs TRBV9 and TRBJ2-7; the match to TRBD2 covers 8 bases. The specimen sequenced was PBMCs or T cells enriched from blood (not recorded which). CDR3 sequence (DNA): TGTGCCAGCAGCGTCGACGGGGGGGCCTTCGAGCAGTACTTC. Amino acid sequence: CASSVDGGAFEQYF.